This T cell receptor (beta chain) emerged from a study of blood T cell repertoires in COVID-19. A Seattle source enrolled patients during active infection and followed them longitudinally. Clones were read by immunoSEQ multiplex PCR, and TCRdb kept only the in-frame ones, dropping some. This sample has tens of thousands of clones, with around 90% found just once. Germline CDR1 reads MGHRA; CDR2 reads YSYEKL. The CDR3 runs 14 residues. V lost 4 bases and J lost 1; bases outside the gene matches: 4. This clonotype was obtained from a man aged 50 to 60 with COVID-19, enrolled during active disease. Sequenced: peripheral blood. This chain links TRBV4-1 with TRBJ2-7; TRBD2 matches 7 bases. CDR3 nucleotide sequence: TGCGCCAGCAGCCCTAGGGAGGGATCCTACGAGCAGTACTTC. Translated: CASSPREGSYEQYF.